This record concerns one T cell receptor (beta chain) sequence. Its matching antigen is unknown. This record belongs to a study of cytomegalovirus exposure and HLA in healthy donors. Repertoires were generated with immunoSEQ multiplex PCR, while TCRdb's copy carries only in-frame clones and drops some. The top ten clones hold about 12% of a sample with fewer than 90,000 clones, 84% of them seen once. Study-level points and caveats: In vitro checks showed that three CMV-associated chains really do target CMV antigens. According to a subsequent analysis, TCR clusters from the first cohort were inclined to appear together in the roughly 130 validation repertoires. Reports showed the classifier diagnosing cytomegalovirus status with high specificity and sensitivity.

Donors were drawn from the approximately 120-subject validation cohort, separate from the 666-subject first cohort. The CDR3 length is 14 residues. Germline V CDR1 and CDR2: SGHKS, YYEKEE (reference sequence). V was clipped by 2 bases and J by 5 bases, with 13 bases between them. The chain combines TRBV5-5 with TRBJ1-2; TRBD1 might be the D (6 bases). The clonotype was recovered from a woman aged 18-29 years in good health and CMV-seropositive. The sequenced sample was PBMCs. This CDR3 reads CASSFFAGDYGYTF. The CDR3 region has the DNA TGTGCCAGCAGCTTTTTTGCAGGGGATTATGGCTACACCTTC.